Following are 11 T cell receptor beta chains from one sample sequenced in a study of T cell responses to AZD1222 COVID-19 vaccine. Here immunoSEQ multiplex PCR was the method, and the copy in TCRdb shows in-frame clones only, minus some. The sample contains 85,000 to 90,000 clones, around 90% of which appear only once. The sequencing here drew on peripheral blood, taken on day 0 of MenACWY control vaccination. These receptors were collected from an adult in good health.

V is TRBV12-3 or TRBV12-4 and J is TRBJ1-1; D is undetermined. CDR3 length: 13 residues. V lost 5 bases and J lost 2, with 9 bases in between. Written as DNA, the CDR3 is TGTGCCAGCAGTCTACATGGAAACACTGAAGCTTTCTTT. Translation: CASSLHGNTEAFF.

CDR3 in amino acids: CASKGTVTYGYTF. Here the CDR3 DNA reads TGTGCCAGCAAGGGGACGGTGACCTATGGCTACACCTTC. The rearrangement joins TRBV27 to TRBJ1-2, with D perhaps TRBD1 (5 bases). V was shortened by 7 bases and J by 4 bases, with 13 bases between the two germline ends. The CDR3 loop spans 13 amino acids. The germline V gene has CDR1 MNHEY and CDR2 SMNVEV (reference sequence).

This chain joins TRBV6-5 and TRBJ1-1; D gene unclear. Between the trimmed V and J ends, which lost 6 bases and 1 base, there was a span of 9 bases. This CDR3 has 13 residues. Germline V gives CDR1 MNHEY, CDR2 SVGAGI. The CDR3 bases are TGTGCCAGCAGACTACAGAAGAACACTGAAGCTTTCTTT. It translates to CASRLQKNTEAFF.

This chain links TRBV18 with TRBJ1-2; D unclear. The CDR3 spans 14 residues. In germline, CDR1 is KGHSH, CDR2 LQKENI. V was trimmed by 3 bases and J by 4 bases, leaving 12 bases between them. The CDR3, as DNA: TGTGCCAGCTCACCCTCTAGGACCTCCTATGGCTACACCTTC. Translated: CASSPSRTSYGYTF.

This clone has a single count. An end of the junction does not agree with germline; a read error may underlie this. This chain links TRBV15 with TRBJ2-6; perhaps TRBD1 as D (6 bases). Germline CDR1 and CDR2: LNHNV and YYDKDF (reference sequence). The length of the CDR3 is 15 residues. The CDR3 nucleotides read TGTGCCACCAGCCCGAGGGGCCTGGGGGCCAACGTCCTGATTTTC. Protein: CATSPRGLGANVLIF.

CDR3 residues: CASATSYILSTDTQYF. CDR3 nucleotides: TGTGCCAGCGCAACCTCCTATATCTTGAGCACAGATACGCAGTATTTT. This rearrangement joins TRBV27 to TRBJ2-3; the D is unclear. Trimming shortened V by 8 bases and J by 0 bases, and 18 bases separated the two germline ends. From germline, CDR1 is MNHEY and CDR2 SMNVEV (reference sequence). This CDR3 is built from 16 residues.

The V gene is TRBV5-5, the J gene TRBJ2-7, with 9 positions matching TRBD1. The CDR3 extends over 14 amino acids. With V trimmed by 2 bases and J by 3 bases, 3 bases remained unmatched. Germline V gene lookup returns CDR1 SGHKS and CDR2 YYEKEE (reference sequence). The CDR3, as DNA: TGTGCCAGCAGCTTTTCGGGACAGGGCTACGAGCAGTACTTC. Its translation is CASSFSGQGYEQYF.

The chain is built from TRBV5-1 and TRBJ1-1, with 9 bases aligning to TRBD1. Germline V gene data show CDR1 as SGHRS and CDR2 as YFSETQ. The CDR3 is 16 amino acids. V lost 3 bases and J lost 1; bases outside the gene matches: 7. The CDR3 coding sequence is TGCGCCAGCAGCTCCCAACGGGACAGGGCGAACACTGAAGCTTTCTTT. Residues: CASSSQRDRANTEAFF.

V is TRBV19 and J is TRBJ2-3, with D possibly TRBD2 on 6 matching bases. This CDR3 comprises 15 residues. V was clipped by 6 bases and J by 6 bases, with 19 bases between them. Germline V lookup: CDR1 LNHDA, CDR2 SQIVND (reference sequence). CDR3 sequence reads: CASRRTSSSRDTQYF. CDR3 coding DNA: TGTGCCAGTAGACGCACTAGCTCATCAAGGGATACGCAGTATTTT.

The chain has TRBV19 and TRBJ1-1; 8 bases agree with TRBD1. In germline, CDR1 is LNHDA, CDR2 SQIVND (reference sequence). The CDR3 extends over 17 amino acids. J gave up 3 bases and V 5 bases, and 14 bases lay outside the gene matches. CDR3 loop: CASSPGQGSPLYTEAFF. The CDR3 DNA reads TGTGCCAGTAGTCCAGGACAGGGTAGTCCGTTGTACACTGAAGCTTTCTTT. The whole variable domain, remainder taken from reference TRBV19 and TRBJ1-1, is DGGITQSPKYLFRKEGQNVTLSCEQNLNHDAMYWYRQDPGQGLRLIYYSQIVNDFQKGDIAEGYSVSREKKESFPLTVTSAQKNPTAFYLCASSPGQGSPLYTEAFFGQGTRLTVV.

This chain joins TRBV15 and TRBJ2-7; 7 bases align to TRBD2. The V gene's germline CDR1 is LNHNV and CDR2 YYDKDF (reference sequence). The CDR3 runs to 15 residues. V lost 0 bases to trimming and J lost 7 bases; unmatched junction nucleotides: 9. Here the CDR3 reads CATSREETSRREQYF. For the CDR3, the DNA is TGTGCCACCAGCAGAGAGGAGACTAGCCGGAGGGAGCAGTACTTC.